This T cell receptor (beta chain) was recorded in a study of shared clonotypes between healthy human individuals. General study points: Genetic and exposure-history diversity was limited by the small donor number. Sampling covered blood only; tissue repertoires likely differ.

The CDR3 runs to 15 residues. Trimming stripped 0 bases from V and 0 bases from J, with 7 bases between. Germline assignment: CDR1 SGHNT and CDR2 YYREEE (reference sequence). A remark on this clone: Its specificity is not known. The identical CDR3 is also encoded by other nucleotide sequences in the sample.

Cells designated naive CD8 were CD45RO-negative and were positively selected for CCR7, with terminally differentiated effector memory CD45RA+ cells excluded. The table came from immunoSEQ multiplex PCR; TCRdb's copy has only in-frame clones and leaves some out. This sample has roughly 2 million clones, with about 95% found just once. J is TRBJ2-1 and V is TRBV5-4, with a possible D match to TRBD1 (5 bases). This receptor was obtained from a man aged 18 to 30 in good health. The sample taken for sequencing was naive CD8+ T cells sorted from blood. The CDR3 is CASSLEGISYNEQFF. CDR3 nucleotides: TGTGCCAGCAGCTTGGAGGGGATCTCCTACAATGAGCAGTTCTTC.